This T cell receptor (beta chain) was retrieved from a study of T cells after yellow fever vaccination. Study details: Preparation of the low-cell-number fractions used SMART-Seq v4 Ultra Low Input.

This clonotype came up many times. TCRdb passed the 5' RACE reads through MiXCR, listing each CDR3 protein once. The profile shows 360,000 or so distinct CDR3 sequences, 9.5% to 13% of them singletons. The germline V gene has CDR1 SGHTA and CDR2 FQGNSA. CDR3 size: 13 residues. The ends were cut back, 5 bases at V and 2 bases at J, with 8 bases in the middle. The sequence came from a man aged 18 to 30 who received the YFV17D yellow fever vaccine. The material was PBMCs, obtained on the day of the first yellow fever vaccination. The gene calls are TRBV7-2 and TRBJ2-3; no clear D gene. CDR3 nucleotide sequence: TGTGCCAGCAGCCCCCGCTTCACAGATACGCAGTATTTT. The encoded protein is CASSPRFTDTQYF.